The source of this T cell receptor beta chain is a study of shared clonotypes between healthy human individuals. In the case of this clone: The antigen is not known. Different DNA sequences within this sample yield the same CDR3.

Germline loops: CDR1 MGHRA, CDR2 YSYEKL. The CDR3 loop spans 14 amino acids. Trimming removed 1 base from V and 1 base from J, with 8 bases in between. Study-wide findings and caveats: Measured sharing among donors was expected to vary with sequencing depth. Across a handful of donors, naive CD4 shared 5% to 6%, naive CD8 about 3.2%, memory CD4 roughly 2.3%, memory CD8 more than 0.35%.

Genomic DNA from each subset was divided evenly over several immunoSEQ plates. This table comes from immunoSEQ multiplex PCR, and its TCRdb copy is limited to in-frame clones, with some not included. Among fewer than 800,000 clones listed, roughly 94% were seen once. CD8 cells classed as naive were CD45RO-negative and positively selected for CCR7, excluding terminally differentiated effector memory CD45RA+ cells. Sequences were obtained from naive CD8+ T cells sorted from blood. The chain links TRBV4-1 to TRBJ2-7; D ambiguous. The receptor was derived from a man aged 30 to 45 in good health. The chain's CDR3 is CASSQVYGSYEQYF. The DNA for the CDR3 is TGCGCCAGCAGCCAAGTGTACGGTTCCTACGAGCAGTACTTC.